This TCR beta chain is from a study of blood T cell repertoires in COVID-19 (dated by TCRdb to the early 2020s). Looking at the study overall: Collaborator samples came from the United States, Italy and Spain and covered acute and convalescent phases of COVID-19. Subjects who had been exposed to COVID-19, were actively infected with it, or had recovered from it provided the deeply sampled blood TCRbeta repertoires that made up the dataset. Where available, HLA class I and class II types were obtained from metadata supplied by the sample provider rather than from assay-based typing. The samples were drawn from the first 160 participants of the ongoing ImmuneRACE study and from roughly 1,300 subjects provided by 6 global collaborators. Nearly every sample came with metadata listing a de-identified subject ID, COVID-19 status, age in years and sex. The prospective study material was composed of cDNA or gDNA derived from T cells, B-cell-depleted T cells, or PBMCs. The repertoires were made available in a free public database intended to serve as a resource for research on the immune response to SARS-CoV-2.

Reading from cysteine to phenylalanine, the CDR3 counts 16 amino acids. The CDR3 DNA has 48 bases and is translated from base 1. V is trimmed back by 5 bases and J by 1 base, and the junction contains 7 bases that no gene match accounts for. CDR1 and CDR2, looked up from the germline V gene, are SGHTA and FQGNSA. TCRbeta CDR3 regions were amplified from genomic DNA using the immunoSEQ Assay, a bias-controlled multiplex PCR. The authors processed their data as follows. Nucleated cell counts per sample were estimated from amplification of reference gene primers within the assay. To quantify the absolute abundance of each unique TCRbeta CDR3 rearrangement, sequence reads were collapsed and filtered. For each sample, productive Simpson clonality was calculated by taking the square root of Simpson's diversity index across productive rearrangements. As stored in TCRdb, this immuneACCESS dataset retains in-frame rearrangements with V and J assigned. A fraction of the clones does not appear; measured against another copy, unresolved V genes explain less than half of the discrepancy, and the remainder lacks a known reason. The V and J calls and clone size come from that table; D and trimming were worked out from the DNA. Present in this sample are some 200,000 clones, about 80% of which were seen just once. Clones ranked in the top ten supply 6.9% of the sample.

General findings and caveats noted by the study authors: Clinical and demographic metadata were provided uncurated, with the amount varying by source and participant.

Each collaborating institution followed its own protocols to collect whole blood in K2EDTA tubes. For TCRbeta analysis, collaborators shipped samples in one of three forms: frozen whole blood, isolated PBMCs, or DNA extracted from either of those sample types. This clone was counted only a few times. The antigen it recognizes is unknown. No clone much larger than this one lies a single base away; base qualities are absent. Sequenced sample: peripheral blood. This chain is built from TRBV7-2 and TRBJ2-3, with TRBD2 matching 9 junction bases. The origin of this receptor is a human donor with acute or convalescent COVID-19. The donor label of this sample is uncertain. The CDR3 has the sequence CASSNLSGRRTDTQYF. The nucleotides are TGTGCCAGCAGCAATCTTAGCGGGAGACGCACAGATACGCAGTATTTT.